What follows describes a single T cell receptor (beta chain). The antigen is unknown. Profiled with immunoSEQ multiplex PCR; TCRdb holds only in-frame clones, not every one. The sample contains about 640,000 clones, about two thirds of which appear only once. The data were obtained in a study of shared clonotypes between healthy human individuals. In the study overall: A donor's plate count was three for CD4 naive and three for CD4 memory; CD8 naive had two and CD8 memory one.

This CDR3 has 14 residues. CDR1 is SGHRS, CDR2 YFSETQ, per germline. The ends lost 4 bases at V and 1 base at J; junction bases unmatched: 4. The study, taken as a whole, reports: Generally, naive subsets came out with larger estimated richness than memory subsets. The sole specimen, blood, was sampled, and tissue repertoires likely differ.

The TCR originated in a woman aged 30 to 39 in good health. The rearrangement joins TRBV5-1 to TRBJ1-1; 7 bases map to TRBD1. Sequenced sample: memory CD4+ T cells sorted from blood. Subset of the sample: CD45RA-negative fraction. The CDR3 DNA sequence: TGCGCCAGCAGCCTATGGGACAGGAACACTGAAGCTTTCTTT. Translating gives CASSLWDRNTEAFF.